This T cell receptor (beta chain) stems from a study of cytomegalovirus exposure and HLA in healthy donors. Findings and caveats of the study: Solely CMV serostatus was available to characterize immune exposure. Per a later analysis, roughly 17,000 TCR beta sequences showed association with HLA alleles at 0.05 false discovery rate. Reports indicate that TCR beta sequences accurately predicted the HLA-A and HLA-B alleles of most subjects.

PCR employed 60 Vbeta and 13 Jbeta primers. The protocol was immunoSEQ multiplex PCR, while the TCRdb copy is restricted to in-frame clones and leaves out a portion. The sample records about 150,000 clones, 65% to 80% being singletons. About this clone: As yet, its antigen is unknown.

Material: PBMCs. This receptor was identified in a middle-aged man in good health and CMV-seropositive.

As DNA, the CDR3 is TGTGCCAGCAGTTTAGGCTCCGTCTCCTACGAGCAGTACTTC. Protein product: CASSLGSVSYEQYF. The gene calls are TRBV28 and TRBJ2-7; D remains unclear. Germline assignment: CDR1 MDHEN and CDR2 SYDVKM. The germline V and J ends were trimmed by 2 bases and 0 bases, with 8 bases remaining between them. The CDR3 has 14 amino acids.